One sample yielded the 29 T cell receptor beta chains listed below, sequenced in a study of post-analysis software for immune sequencing data. Points from the study as a whole: TRBV5-6, TRBV5-1 and TRBV20-1 belonged to a set of roughly five TRBV segments that were more frequent in patients than controls.

Presence of unique molecular identifiers characterized the TCR beta cDNA libraries. MiXCR, applied by TCRdb to the PCR reads, yields one record per CDR3 protein. The table has about 380,000 distinct CDR3 sequences, roughly 38% seen once. The antigens for these receptors are not known. The material sequenced was blood. The receptor source for this set is a girl aged 10 to 17 with multiple sclerosis.

This clonotype was counted only a few times. J is TRBJ2-3 and V is TRBV12-3 or TRBV12-4; 10 bases fit TRBD1. The V gene end was trimmed by 4 bases and the J gene end by 5 bases; junction bases not matched to a gene: 15. The CDR3 extends over 18 amino acids. The CDR3 bases are TGTGCCAGCAGTTCCTCCGGGACAGGGGCCCCCGAGCAAGATACGCAGTATTTT. It yields the protein CASSSSGTGAPEQDTQYF.

The rearrangement joins TRBV7-6 to TRBJ2-1; 9 bases agree with TRBD1. The J call may be in error: the DNA end matches TRBJ2-7 better. Germline CDR1 SGHVS, CDR2 FNYEAQ. There are 15 residues in the CDR3. CDR3 sequence: CASSPRGTGTYEQYF. As DNA, the CDR3 is TGTGCCAGCAGCCCGCGGGGGACAGGGACCTACGAGCAGTACTTC.

There are a few counts of this clonotype. The chain recombines TRBV6-5 with TRBJ1-1; tentatively, D is TRBD1 (5 bases). Germline CDR1 and CDR2: MNHEY and SVGAGI. The CDR3 is 17 amino acids. V shed 2 bases and J shed 1 base, with 17 bases lying between them. CDR3 DNA: TGTGCCAGCAGTTACCTCAACCTAGGGGCCAAGAACACTGAAGCTTTCTTT. It encodes CASSYLNLGAKNTEAFF.

This clonotype came up a few times. This chain uses TRBV7-2 with TRBJ2-7, with D uncertain. The V end was cut by 2 bases, the J end by 4 bases, with 15 bases between. This CDR3 has 15 residues. In germline, CDR1 is SGHTA, CDR2 FQGNSA. The CDR3 is CASSLYFQKGYEQYF. CDR3 bases: TGTGCCAGCAGCTTATATTTCCAAAAGGGTTACGAGCAGTACTTC.

This clonotype was picked up a small number of times. The V and J genes are TRBV12-3 or TRBV12-4 and TRBJ1-1; D gene unclear. V was cut by 5 bases and J by 8 bases, with 18 bases left in between. This CDR3 is built from 14 residues. The CDR3 DNA is TGTGCCAGCAGTCGTGTGGCCTCCCTTGGGGAAGCTTTCTTT. This encodes CASSRVASLGEAFF.

This clonotype has a handful of counts. V and J are TRBV6-5 and TRBJ1-5; TRBD1 might be the D (5 bases). Germline V gene sequence: CDR1 MNHEY, CDR2 SVGAGI. CDR3 size: 14 residues. V was cut by 8 bases and J by 3 bases, with 14 bases left in between. As DNA, the CDR3 is TGTGCCAGCGGGACGGGGGGTTCCAATCAGCCCCAGCATTTT. It encodes CASGTGGSNQPQHF.

The gene calls are TRBV5-1 and TRBJ1-1; TRBD1 matches at 7 bases. CDR3 length: 15 residues. V lost 5 bases to trimming and J lost 1 base; unmatched junction nucleotides: 8. Germline V CDR1 and CDR2: SGHRS, YFSETQ. CDR3 protein: CASRPQQGPNTEAFF. CDR3 nucleotides: TGCGCCAGCAGACCCCAACAGGGGCCGAACACTGAAGCTTTCTTT.

The genes are TRBV15 and TRBJ2-7; D is unresolved. The CDR3 runs to 15 residues. Per the germline V gene, CDR1 is LNHNV and CDR2 is YYDKDF (reference sequence). V lost 1 base, J lost 1 base, and 11 bases lay in between. The CDR3 DNA is TGTGCCACCAGCAGAGCGTCCGGTGGGTCCTACGAGCAGTACTTC. The encoded protein is CATSRASGGSYEQYF.

This clonotype was seen a handful of times. The V call is TRBV11-2, the J call TRBJ2-1, with TRBD2 identical over 8 bases. J was trimmed by 4 bases and V by 5 bases; bases with no gene match: 10. CDR1 SGHAT and CDR2 FQNNGV come from the germline V gene. There are 16 residues in the CDR3. The CDR3 loop reads CASSTEGGGTYNEQFF. CDR3 sequence (DNA): TGTGCCAGCAGCACCGAAGGCGGGGGGACTTACAATGAGCAGTTCTTC.

The chain has TRBV7-8 and TRBJ2-3; either TRBD1 or TRBD2 may supply D (5 bases each). V dropped 5 bases and J dropped 6 bases, with 18 bases sitting between them. The CDR3 covers 15 residues. The germline V gene encodes CDR1 SGHVS and CDR2 FQNEAQ. The CDR3 sequence: CASSPGTEELDTQYF. Written as DNA, the CDR3 is TGTGCCAGCAGCCCAGGGACGGAGGAATTGGATACGCAGTATTTT.

This clonotype has only a few counts. V and J are TRBV7-2 and TRBJ2-5, with 15 nucleotides matching TRBD2. Germline V lookup: CDR1 SGHTA, CDR2 FQGNSA. J was trimmed by 1 base and V by 2 bases; bases with no gene match: 5. CDR3 length: 18 residues. In DNA, the CDR3 is TGTGCCAGCAGCTTAAGGGGACTAGCGGGGGGTACCCAAGAGACCCAGTACTTC. It is translated as CASSLRGLAGGTQETQYF.

V gene TRBV28 combines with J gene TRBJ2-3; 8 bases map to TRBD2. CDR3 size: 16 residues. After removal of 11 bases from V and 4 bases from J, the junction contained 17 bases not matched to a gene. Germline V gene data show CDR1 as MDHEN and CDR2 as SYDVKM. The CDR3 loop reads CAGTRLAPGAADTQYF. The CDR3 DNA sequence: TGTGCCGGCACCAGACTAGCGCCCGGGGCCGCAGATACGCAGTATTTT.

This clonotype came up a few times. V and J are TRBV2 and TRBJ2-3, with 15 bases fitting TRBD2. The ends lost 5 bases at V and 9 bases at J; junction bases unmatched: 9. Germline-derived CDR1 and CDR2 are SNHLY and FYNNEI. The CDR3 spans 16 residues. CDR3 sequence (DNA): TGTGCCAGCAGTCTAGGACTAGCGGGGGGGACTCAGACGCAGTATTTT. Residues: CASSLGLAGGTQTQYF.

V and J are TRBV11-1 and TRBJ2-7; D assignment may be TRBD1 or TRBD2 (5 bases each). Deletions cut 5 bases from V and 4 bases from J, with 15 bases between. CDR1 is SGHAT, CDR2 FQDESV, per germline (reference sequence). The CDR3 is 14 residues long. The DNA for the CDR3 is TGTGCCAGCAGCAGGGACCAAGCTAGGTACGAGCAGTACTTC. This gives the protein CASSRDQARYEQYF.

This clonotype was observed a handful of times. The J gene is TRBJ1-6, the V gene TRBV7-2, with a possible D match to TRBD1 (5 bases). Germline values: CDR1 SGHTA, CDR2 FQGNSA. The CDR3 consists of 16 residues. Deletions cut 3 bases from V and 6 bases from J, with 15 bases between. The CDR3 here is CASSFDTPGGNSPLHF. The CDR3 DNA reads TGTGCCAGCAGCTTTGACACTCCGGGGGGTAATTCACCCCTCCACTTT.

This clonotype was observed a handful of times. The chain recombines TRBV5-6 with TRBJ1-2; 7 bases are a match to TRBD1. Germline-derived CDR1 and CDR2 are SGHDT and YYEEEE. V dropped 4 bases and J dropped 8; count of bases not matched to a gene: 11. The CDR3 spans 14 residues. CDR3 amino acids: CASSTDRAAQGYTF. The CDR3 DNA reads TGTGCCAGCAGCACAGACAGGGCGGCCCAGGGCTACACCTTC. The variable domain in full, completed from reference TRBV5-6 and TRBJ1-2, reads DAGVTQSPTHLIKTRGQQVTLRCSPKSGHDTVSWYQQALGQGPQFIFQYYEEEERQRGNFPDRFSGHQFPNYSSELNVNALLLGDSALYLCASSTDRAAQGYTFGSGTRLTVV.

This clonotype was detected a few times. The chain recombines TRBV20-1 with TRBJ2-3; 10 bases line up with TRBD2. The CDR3 length is 15 residues. With 3 bases clipped from V and 2 bases from J, the junction kept 5 bases outside the gene matches. CDR1 is DFQATT, CDR2 SNEGSKA, per germline (reference sequence). CDR3 in DNA: TGCAGTGCTAGGCCGCTAGCGGGGGTCACAGATACGCAGTATTTT. It specifies CSARPLAGVTDTQYF.

The chain has TRBV7-8 and TRBJ2-2; 8 bases fit TRBD1. Germline V gene lookup returns CDR1 SGHVS and CDR2 FQNEAQ. V was clipped by 6 bases and J by 2 bases; unmatched bases: 5. The CDR3 sequence is 15 residues long. The CDR3 DNA follows: TGTGCCAGCAGGGCCGGGACAGGCAACACCGGGGAGCTGTTTTTT. This translates into CASRAGTGNTGELFF.

This clonotype was detected only a few times. V and J are TRBV6-4 and TRBJ1-1, with D unclear. CDR1 and CDR2 from the germline V gene are MRHNA and SNTAGT. The CDR3 contains 15 residues. CDR3 sequence reads: CANTNCLFPNTEAFF. The CDR3 nucleotides read TGTGCTAACACTAACTGTCTTTTCCCGAACACTGAAGCTTTCTTT.

The chain combines TRBV27 with TRBJ1-2, with a tentative D call TRBD1 (6 bases). Germline CDR1 and CDR2: MNHEY and SMNVEV (reference sequence). V dropped 9 bases and J dropped 3 bases, with 20 bases sitting between them. The CDR3 loop spans 15 amino acids. CDR3 residues: CASRPRDTSYYGYTF. CDR3 bases: TGTGCCAGTAGACCCCGGGACACCTCGTACTATGGCTACACCTTC.

This clonotype came up many times. The J gene is TRBJ2-7, the V gene TRBV29-1; D possibly corresponds to TRBD1 (6 bases). CDR1 SQVTM and CDR2 ANQGSEA come from the germline V gene. V was pared by 6 bases and J by 5 bases, with 14 bases between. The CDR3 extends over 12 amino acids. The CDR3 region has the DNA TGCAGCGTCCCCAAACAGGGCGACGAGCAGTACTTC. Translating gives CSVPKQGDEQYF.

This chain joins TRBV20-1 and TRBJ2-1; 13 positions agree with TRBD2. Germline V lookup: CDR1 DFQATT, CDR2 SNEGSKA (reference sequence). CDR3 length: 15 amino acids. V dropped 5 bases and J dropped 7; count of bases not matched to a gene: 8. The CDR3 spells CSASRTSGGNNEQFF. The DNA for the CDR3 is TGCAGTGCTTCACGGACTAGCGGGGGTAATAATGAGCAGTTCTTC.

The table lists this clonotype with a few counts. This rearrangement joins TRBV3-1 to TRBJ1-2, with TRBD1 matching over 9 bases. There are 13 residues in the CDR3. The junction had 7 bases not matched to a gene; V was cut back by 2 bases and J by 12 bases. The germline gives CDR1 LGHDT, CDR2 YNNKEL (reference sequence). CDR3 sequence reads: CASSQSRQGVNTF. CDR3 coding DNA: TGTGCCAGCAGCCAATCAAGACAGGGGGTCAACACCTTC.

This clonotype was observed a handful of times. The gene calls are TRBV7-9 and TRBJ2-5; tentatively, D is TRBD2 (6 bases). The CDR3 has 14 amino acids. V was shortened by 5 bases and J by 4 bases, with 14 bases between the two germline ends. Germline assignment: CDR1 SEHNR and CDR2 FQNEAQ (reference sequence). The CDR3 nucleotides are TGTGCCAGCAGCCCCGGGACTTTATTAGAGACCCAGTACTTC. This encodes CASSPGTLLETQYF.

This clonotype came up a few times. The V and J genes are TRBV6-2 or TRBV6-3 and TRBJ1-5; unclear D gene. The CDR3 length is 15 residues. V was shortened by 2 bases and J by 6 bases, with 14 bases between the two germline ends. The germline gives CDR1 MNHEY, CDR2 SVGEGT. CDR3 sequence: CASSYPGGPGQPQHF. The CDR3 coding sequence is TGTGCCAGCAGTTACCCAGGAGGGCCGGGTCAGCCCCAGCATTTT.

The chain recombines TRBV11-1 with TRBJ2-7, with a possible D match to TRBD2 (5 bases). V was shortened by 5 bases and J by 7 bases, with 18 bases between the two germline ends. Germline values: CDR1 SGHAT, CDR2 FQDESV (reference sequence). This CDR3 has 14 residues. CDR3 bases: TGTGCCAGCAGCCCGGACTCGGGTGGGAGAGAGCAGTACTTC. Translating it yields CASSPDSGGREQYF.

Worth noting for this clonotype: One end of the junction is discordant with germline, which a read error may explain. This chain connects TRBV27 to TRBJ2-4; perhaps D is TRBD1 or TRBD2 (5 bases each). Germline assignment: CDR1 MNHEY and CDR2 SMNVEV (reference sequence). There are 16 residues in the CDR3. The CDR3 reads CASSSPVRDAKNMQYF. As DNA, the CDR3 is TGTGCCAGCAGTAGCCCCGTGAGGGACGCCAAAAACATGCAGTACTTC.

The rearrangement links TRBV7-9 to TRBJ1-4; tentatively, D is TRBD1 (5 bases). Deletions cut 7 bases from V and 8 bases from J, with 17 bases between. There are 14 residues in the CDR3. Looked up from germline, CDR1 is SEHNR and CDR2 is FQNEAQ (reference sequence). The CDR3 bases are TGTGCCAGCAACCGGACACTCCGTGGGGAAAAACTGTTTTTT. Protein product: CASNRTLRGEKLFF.

This clonotype came up a few times. The V gene is TRBV29-1, the J gene TRBJ1-1; D uncertain. Trimming removed 2 bases at V and 2 bases at J, with 12 bases between. This CDR3 has 14 amino acids. Germline V lookup: CDR1 SQVTM, CDR2 ANQGSEA. The CDR3 sequence: CSVERSGYNTEAFF. In DNA form, the CDR3 reads TGCAGCGTTGAAAGAAGCGGGTATAACACTGAAGCTTTCTTT.